The present T cell receptor (beta chain) was sequenced within a study of Graves' ophthalmopathy and Graves' hyperthyroidism (dated by TCRdb to between 2018 and 2020). In terms of the full investigation: Hyperthyroidism was defined as stable when no progression to ophthalmopathy occurred within 18 months of follow-up. To tell Graves' ophthalmopathy apart from Graves' hyperthyroidism, and to predict which patients would progress to ophthalmopathy, the study relied on TCR beta repertoire signatures. In total, approximately 130 blood samples were TCR-sequenced: roughly 45 ophthalmopathy, some 75 hyperthyroidism and approximately 17 hyperthyroidism-to-ophthalmopathy patients. To explore V-J signatures distinguishing ophthalmopathy from hyperthyroidism, a discovery set of under 110 patients (roughly 42 ophthalmopathy, 55 to 60 stable hyperthyroidism) was enrolled. The independent validation cohort included 18 to 20 hyperthyroidism patients plus 17 patients who later progressed from hyperthyroidism to ophthalmopathy. T-cell repertoires of thyroid tissue and blood were compared in 5 or 6 hyperthyroidism patients. Following sampling, methimazole starting at 30 mg daily was administered to hyperthyroidism patients, and high-dose intravenous methylprednisolone was administered to ophthalmopathy patients. Beyond this particular receptor, the publication reports: No statistical method was used to predetermine the sample size, and group allocation was not hidden from the investigators. In cross-validation, the 13-signature model distinguished ophthalmopathy from stable hyperthyroidism with roughly 90% sensitivity and approximately 81% specificity, and in the test set the corresponding values were around 78% and 73%. In validation, the model predicted ophthalmopathy progression with 70.59% sensitivity and around 72% specificity; eleven to twelve predicted patients were CT-confirmed with GO in a median of 6.5 months. Among expanded thyroid clonotypes with frequency above 0.001, most also showed up in blood, which suggests that blood repertoires may reflect the thyroid immune response.

For repertoire sequencing, TCR beta CDR3 regions were amplified from RNA transcripts. The first round was an RT-PCR using HTBI primers with the Qiagen OneStep RT-PCR kit, and this first round was followed by a second-round multiplex PCR, then size selection and purification. The libraries underwent paired-end sequencing with 100 bp reads on an Illumina HiSeq2000. From the authors' description of their analysis: SOAPnuke was used to process the reads, removing any read that contained adapters or uncalled bases, had a mean Phred below 15, or lacked an exact match to the constant primer or identifier. COPE v1.2.5 was used to merge the high-quality paired reads. Unique nucleotide sequences were defined as clonotypes and aligned to IMGT TRB V, D and J references using MiTCR v1.1. The analysis was limited to V-J combinations with a frequency above 0.0001, which together covered approximately 99% of the repertoires. A TCR clonal expansion and chaos score per V-J combination was defined as the ratio of F50 clonal expansion to chaos observed in the TCRdist matrix. Welch's t-statistics and random forest were used to narrow the features down to over ten V-J combinations, which were then fed into a naive Bayes classifier. The Morisita-Horn index was used to measure how similar the thyroid and blood repertoires were. TCRdb trimmed public reads at Q25 via fastp, called clones via MiXCR and kept in-frame beta chains. Rows are combined by CDR3 protein, so each entry shows the most common genes and DNA. The authors' filters were not applied to this entry. Recorded for this sample are over a million distinct CDR3 sequences; about two fifths of them occurred a single time. 8.5% to 14% of the sample lies in the top ten.

Hyperthyroidism patients were newly diagnosed, with disease duration under 2 months, and aged 18 to 65 years. Patients were excluded if they had other autoimmune diseases, uncontrolled infections, pregnancy or lactation. Clinical symptoms, serum thyroxine, TRAb, thyroid ultrasound and orbital computed tomography formed the basis of the diagnosis. Trizol reagent was used to extract the total RNA, and its quality was then checked on an Agilent 2100 Bioanalyzer. This clonotype appeared many times. This clone's antigen is unknown. Base quality data are lacking; no much larger clone is found one base away. The germline V and J ends show losses of 0 bases and 4 bases respectively, and no gene match explains 3 bases of the junction. CDR1 and CDR2, looked up from the germline V gene (reference sequence), are LNHNV and YYDKDF. From cysteine to phenylalanine, the CDR3 is 15 amino acids long. The read is trimmed to its CDR3 DNA, 45 bases read in frame from base 1.

The rearrangement combines TRBV15 with TRBJ1-5; TRBD1 fits 7 bases in the junction. Sequences were obtained from peripheral blood or thyroid tissue (not recorded which). This TCR was recovered from an adult man with Graves' hyperthyroidism. In nucleotides, the sequence is TGTGCCACCAGCAGAGAAGGGGGCTTGAATCAGCCCCAGCATTTT. This is translated as CATSREGGLNQPQHF.